The present entry profiles one TCR beta chain with its context. These data belong to a study of T cells after somatic rescue of genetic block. The repertoire was sequenced with immunoSEQ multiplex PCR; TCRdb's copy has only in-frame clones and lacks some. The table lists approximately 70,000 clones, roughly 91% of them singletons. CDR3 length: 14 residues. V shed 6 bases and J shed 5 bases, with 19 bases lying between them. The germline V gene has CDR1 SQVTM and CDR2 ANQGSEA. The TCR was taken from a man under 40. Sequencing input: peripheral blood mononuclear cells (PBMCs). The chain uses TRBV29-1 and TRBJ2-5, with D perhaps TRBD1 or TRBD2 (5 bases each). In DNA, the CDR3 is TGCAGCGTGGGGCGGGTGGGGCCCTCGGAGACCCAGTACTTC. It is translated as CSVGRVGPSETQYF.